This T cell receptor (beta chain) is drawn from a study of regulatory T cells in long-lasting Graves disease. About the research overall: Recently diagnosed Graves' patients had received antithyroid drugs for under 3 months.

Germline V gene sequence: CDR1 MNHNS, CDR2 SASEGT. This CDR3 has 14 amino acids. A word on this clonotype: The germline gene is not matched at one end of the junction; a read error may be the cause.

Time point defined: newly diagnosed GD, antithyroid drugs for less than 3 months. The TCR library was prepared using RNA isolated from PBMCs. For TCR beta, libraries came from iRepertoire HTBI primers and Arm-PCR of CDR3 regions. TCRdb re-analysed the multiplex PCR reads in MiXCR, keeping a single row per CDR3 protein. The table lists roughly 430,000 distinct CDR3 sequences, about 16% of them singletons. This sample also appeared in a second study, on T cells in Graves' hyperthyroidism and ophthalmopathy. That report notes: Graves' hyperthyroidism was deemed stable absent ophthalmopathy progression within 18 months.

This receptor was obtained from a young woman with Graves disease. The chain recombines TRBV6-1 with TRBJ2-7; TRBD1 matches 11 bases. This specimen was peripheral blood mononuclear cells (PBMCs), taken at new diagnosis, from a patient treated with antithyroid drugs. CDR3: CAISGDRGGYEQYF. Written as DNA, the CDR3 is TGTGCCATCAGTGGGGACAGGGGGGGCTACGAGCAGTACTTC.